This T cell receptor beta chain comes out of a study of graft-versus-host responses after intestinal transplantation (dated by TCRdb to about 2021). In the study overall: The transplants that recipients got were multivisceral, liver-intestinal, or isolated intestinal. Every recipient was given anti-thymocyte globulin induction, followed by 2 to 4 years of maintenance tacrolimus and steroids. Graft-versus-host and host-versus-graft alloreactive T cell clones were tracked in the graft, circulation and bone marrow after intestinal transplantation using bulk TCR-beta CDR3 sequencing. To identify alloreactive clones, pre-transplant mixed lymphocyte reaction products were sequenced and then compared with unstimulated pre-transplant donor and recipient T cells. Of the roughly 25 intestinal transplant recipients enrolled in the cohort, one of whom was a retransplant, a few patients without pretransplant specimens were excluded. A peak of at least 4% donor T cells among recipient peripheral blood mononuclear cells was the definition used for donor T cell macrochimerism. Rather than being sequenced by the commercial service, samples from a few later patients were sequenced in-house on an Illumina MiSeq and processed with MiXCR. What the authors observed across the whole study: Early after transplant, declines in HvG clones were associated with peak levels of circulating GvH clones. Patients with donor T cell macrochimerism had high GvH to HvG T cell clonal ratios in their allografts. The conclusions were limited by the relatively low number and heterogeneity of the intestinal transplant patients. GvH clones turned up in recipient bone marrow, with some appearing earlier in ileal mucosa or blood, a pattern consistent with an intestinal mucosal origin.

CDR1 and CDR2, per the germline V gene (reference sequence), are PRHDT and FYEKMQ. V drops 7 bases and J drops 1 base, leaving 16 bases in between. Inclusive of the bounding cysteine and phenylalanine, the CDR3 is 15 residues long. CDR3 DNA is the only sequence kept; it has 45 bases, read in frame from the first base. Blood samples were collected up to 4 times in the first month after transplant and then at least monthly when available. A single count supports this clone. This clone's antigen is unknown. No qualities accompany the bases; no much larger clone lies one base away. The protocol used for the library was the immunoSEQ multiplex PCR assay. For most patients, high-throughput TCR-beta CDR3 sequencing of genomic DNA was performed by Adaptive Biotechnologies. Per the original workflow: TCR sequencing data for roughly 17 patients were retrieved from Adaptive's ImmunoSEQ software; three other patients were processed with MiXCR and VDJtools. Because the origin of CDR3 nucleotide sequences shared between donor and recipient could not be assigned, those sequences were removed. To be classed as alloreactive, a clone needed at least 2-fold expansion over unstimulated cells and a minimum CFSE-low frequency of 0.002% (template counts) or 0.001% (read counts). Clones detected in sequenced pre-transplant spleen, lymph node, or MLR CFSE-low populations of the donor or recipient were defined as mappable. Cumulative frequency of alloreactive clones was calculated as a percentage of all sequences weighted by copy number. This immuneACCESS table, as held by TCRdb, lists in-frame sequences with V and J called but not all clones. Of the missing ones, under half trace to an unresolved V gene in checked studies; the others have no known cause. That table supplies the V and J calls and clone size; D and trimming were determined from the DNA. In this sample the table shows 40,000 or so clones, roughly 91% of which occur a single time. The biggest ten clones account for around 6.8% of the sample.

The receptor was derived from a human patient who received an intestinal transplant, so some T cells may come from the graft donor. The sequence joins TRBV13 to TRBJ2-5, with the D assignment possibly TRBD1 or TRBD2, given 5 matching bases for each. The input for sequencing was PBMCs, taken about 270 days after transplant. The CDR3 has the sequence CASKTGRLFQETQYF. The sequenced DNA is TGTGCCAGCAAGACGGGACGGCTCTTCCAAGAGACCCAGTACTTC.